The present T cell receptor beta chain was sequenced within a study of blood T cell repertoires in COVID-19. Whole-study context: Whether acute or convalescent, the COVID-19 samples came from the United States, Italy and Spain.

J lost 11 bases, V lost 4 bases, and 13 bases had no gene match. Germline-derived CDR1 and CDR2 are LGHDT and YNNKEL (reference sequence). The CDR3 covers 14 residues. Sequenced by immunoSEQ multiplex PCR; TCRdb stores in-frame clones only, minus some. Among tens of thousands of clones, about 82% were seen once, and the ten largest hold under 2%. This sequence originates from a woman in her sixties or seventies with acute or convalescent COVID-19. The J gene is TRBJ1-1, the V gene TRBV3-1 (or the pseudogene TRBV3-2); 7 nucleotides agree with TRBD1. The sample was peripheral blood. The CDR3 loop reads CASSPQSGRGDAFF. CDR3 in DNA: TGTGCCAGCAGCCCCCAATCGGGCAGGGGGGACGCTTTCTTT.